These 9 T cell receptor beta chains were sequenced from one sample in a study of shared clonotypes between healthy human individuals. Sequencing used immunoSEQ multiplex PCR; TCRdb keeps in-frame clones, though not all of them. The table shows roughly 660,000 clones, with roughly 87% occurring only once. What was sequenced was memory CD8+ T cells from PBMCs. Subset indicated: CD45RO+ cells pooled with CCR7-negative TemRA cells. These receptors originate from a man younger than 30 in good health. Some clones in this sample may be carry-over from other donors' samples.

This clone was seen just once. The chain uses TRBV7-9 and TRBJ2-2; 13 positions match TRBD2. Germline V CDR1 and CDR2: SEHNR, FQNEAQ (reference sequence). The junction had 4 bases not matched to a gene; V was cut back by 5 bases and J by 4 bases. The CDR3 runs 16 residues. The CDR3 DNA follows: TGTGCCAGCAGCCTAAGACTAGCGGGAGGCACCGGGGAGCTGTTTTTT. This encodes CASSLRLAGGTGELFF.

The chain combines TRBV4-3 with TRBJ2-1, with 9 bases aligning to TRBD2. CDR3 length: 16 amino acids. V was clipped by 3 bases and J by 8 bases; unmatched bases: 11. The germline V gene encodes CDR1 LGHNA and CDR2 YSLEER. The CDR3 loop reads CASSQNTGLASHEQFF. Here the CDR3 DNA reads TGCGCCAGCAGCCAGAACACGGGACTAGCTAGCCATGAGCAGTTCTTC.

V usage is TRBV5-8 and J usage is TRBJ2-1, with TRBD2 matching 9 bases. Looked up from germline, CDR1 is SGHTS and CDR2 is YDEGEE. Trimming took 5 bases from V and 2 from J; bases not matched to a gene: 2. The CDR3 runs to 14 residues. The CDR3 nucleotides are TGTGCCAGCAGGAGACTAGCGGCCTACAATGAGCAGTTCTTC. Translated, it gives CASRRLAAYNEQFF.

The CDR3 DNA reads TGTGCCAGCAGCAGTGTTCGGACGGGCTACGAGCAGTACTTC. It codes for CASSSVRTGYEQYF. The chain recombines TRBV13 with TRBJ2-7; unclear D gene. V lost 5 bases, J lost 3 bases, and 14 bases lay in between. Looked up from germline, CDR1 is PRHDT and CDR2 is FYEKMQ (reference sequence). This CDR3 comprises 14 residues.

The rearrangement uses TRBV4-1 and TRBJ1-2, with 7 bases fitting TRBD1. V dropped 2 bases and J dropped 5; count of bases not matched to a gene: 8. Germline V CDR1 and CDR2: MGHRA, YSYEKL. This CDR3 region has 15 residues. The CDR3 bases are TGCGCCAGCAGCCAACCTACAGGGGACCTGTATGGCTACACCTTC. As protein: CASSQPTGDLYGYTF.

CDR3 DNA sequence: TGTGCCAGCAGCACACAGGGGGAATATAGCAATCAGCCCCAGCATTTT. This codes for CASSTQGEYSNQPQHF. V gene TRBV6-6 combines with J gene TRBJ1-5, with TRBD1 matching over 8 bases. This CDR3 is built from 16 residues. Looked up from germline, CDR1 is MNHNY and CDR2 is SVGAGI (reference sequence). V dropped 6 bases and J dropped 0; count of bases not matched to a gene: 7.

This clone was detected only once. This CDR3 is CATSRGSSLGDTQYF. CDR3 nucleotides: TGTGCCACCAGCAGAGGGTCCTCTTTGGGAGATACGCAGTATTTT. The chain is built from TRBV15 and TRBJ2-3; D not resolved. Germline CDR1 LNHNV, CDR2 YYDKDF (reference sequence). The CDR3 spans 15 residues. V was clipped by 1 base and J by 5 bases, with 13 bases between them.

The J gene is TRBJ2-1, the V gene TRBV9, with D possibly called TRBD1 or TRBD2 (5 bases each). The CDR3 extends over 16 amino acids. The germline V gene encodes CDR1 SGDLS and CDR2 YYNGEE. The V gene lost 4 bases and the J gene lost 8 bases, with 22 bases spanning the gap. CDR3 amino acids: CASSINPGAPGHEQFF. The CDR3 bases are TGTGCCAGCAGCATCAACCCCGGGGCCCCCGGGCATGAGCAGTTCTTC.

This chain connects TRBV9 to TRBJ2-1, with no clear D. This CDR3 is 14 amino acids long. V dropped 2 bases and J dropped 5 bases, with 11 bases sitting between them. The germline CDR1 and CDR2 sequences are SGDLS and YYNGEE. CDR3 sequence: CASSVRGTNNEQFF. In DNA form, the CDR3 reads TGTGCCAGCAGCGTGAGAGGAACCAACAATGAGCAGTTCTTC.